The sequence of this T cell receptor beta chain was determined in a study of siplizumab effects on memory and regulatory T cells. Using immunoSEQ multiplex PCR, the repertoire was profiled, and TCRdb retains in-frame clones only, with some absent. The sample contains about 52,000 clones, about 97% of which appear only once. The V gene's germline CDR1 is LGHNT and CDR2 FRNRAP. Trimming took 0 bases from V and 5 from J, leaving 14 bases between them. This CDR3 contains 15 residues. The TCR originated in a human donor in good health. Sequencing was carried out using naive CD4+ T cells sorted from blood. The chain has TRBV12-5 and TRBJ2-7; D is possibly TRBD2 (5 bases). The CDR3 protein is CASGLVLAAIHEQYF. The CDR3 DNA follows: TGTGCTAGTGGTTTGGTCCTAGCCGCTATTCACGAGCAGTACTTC.